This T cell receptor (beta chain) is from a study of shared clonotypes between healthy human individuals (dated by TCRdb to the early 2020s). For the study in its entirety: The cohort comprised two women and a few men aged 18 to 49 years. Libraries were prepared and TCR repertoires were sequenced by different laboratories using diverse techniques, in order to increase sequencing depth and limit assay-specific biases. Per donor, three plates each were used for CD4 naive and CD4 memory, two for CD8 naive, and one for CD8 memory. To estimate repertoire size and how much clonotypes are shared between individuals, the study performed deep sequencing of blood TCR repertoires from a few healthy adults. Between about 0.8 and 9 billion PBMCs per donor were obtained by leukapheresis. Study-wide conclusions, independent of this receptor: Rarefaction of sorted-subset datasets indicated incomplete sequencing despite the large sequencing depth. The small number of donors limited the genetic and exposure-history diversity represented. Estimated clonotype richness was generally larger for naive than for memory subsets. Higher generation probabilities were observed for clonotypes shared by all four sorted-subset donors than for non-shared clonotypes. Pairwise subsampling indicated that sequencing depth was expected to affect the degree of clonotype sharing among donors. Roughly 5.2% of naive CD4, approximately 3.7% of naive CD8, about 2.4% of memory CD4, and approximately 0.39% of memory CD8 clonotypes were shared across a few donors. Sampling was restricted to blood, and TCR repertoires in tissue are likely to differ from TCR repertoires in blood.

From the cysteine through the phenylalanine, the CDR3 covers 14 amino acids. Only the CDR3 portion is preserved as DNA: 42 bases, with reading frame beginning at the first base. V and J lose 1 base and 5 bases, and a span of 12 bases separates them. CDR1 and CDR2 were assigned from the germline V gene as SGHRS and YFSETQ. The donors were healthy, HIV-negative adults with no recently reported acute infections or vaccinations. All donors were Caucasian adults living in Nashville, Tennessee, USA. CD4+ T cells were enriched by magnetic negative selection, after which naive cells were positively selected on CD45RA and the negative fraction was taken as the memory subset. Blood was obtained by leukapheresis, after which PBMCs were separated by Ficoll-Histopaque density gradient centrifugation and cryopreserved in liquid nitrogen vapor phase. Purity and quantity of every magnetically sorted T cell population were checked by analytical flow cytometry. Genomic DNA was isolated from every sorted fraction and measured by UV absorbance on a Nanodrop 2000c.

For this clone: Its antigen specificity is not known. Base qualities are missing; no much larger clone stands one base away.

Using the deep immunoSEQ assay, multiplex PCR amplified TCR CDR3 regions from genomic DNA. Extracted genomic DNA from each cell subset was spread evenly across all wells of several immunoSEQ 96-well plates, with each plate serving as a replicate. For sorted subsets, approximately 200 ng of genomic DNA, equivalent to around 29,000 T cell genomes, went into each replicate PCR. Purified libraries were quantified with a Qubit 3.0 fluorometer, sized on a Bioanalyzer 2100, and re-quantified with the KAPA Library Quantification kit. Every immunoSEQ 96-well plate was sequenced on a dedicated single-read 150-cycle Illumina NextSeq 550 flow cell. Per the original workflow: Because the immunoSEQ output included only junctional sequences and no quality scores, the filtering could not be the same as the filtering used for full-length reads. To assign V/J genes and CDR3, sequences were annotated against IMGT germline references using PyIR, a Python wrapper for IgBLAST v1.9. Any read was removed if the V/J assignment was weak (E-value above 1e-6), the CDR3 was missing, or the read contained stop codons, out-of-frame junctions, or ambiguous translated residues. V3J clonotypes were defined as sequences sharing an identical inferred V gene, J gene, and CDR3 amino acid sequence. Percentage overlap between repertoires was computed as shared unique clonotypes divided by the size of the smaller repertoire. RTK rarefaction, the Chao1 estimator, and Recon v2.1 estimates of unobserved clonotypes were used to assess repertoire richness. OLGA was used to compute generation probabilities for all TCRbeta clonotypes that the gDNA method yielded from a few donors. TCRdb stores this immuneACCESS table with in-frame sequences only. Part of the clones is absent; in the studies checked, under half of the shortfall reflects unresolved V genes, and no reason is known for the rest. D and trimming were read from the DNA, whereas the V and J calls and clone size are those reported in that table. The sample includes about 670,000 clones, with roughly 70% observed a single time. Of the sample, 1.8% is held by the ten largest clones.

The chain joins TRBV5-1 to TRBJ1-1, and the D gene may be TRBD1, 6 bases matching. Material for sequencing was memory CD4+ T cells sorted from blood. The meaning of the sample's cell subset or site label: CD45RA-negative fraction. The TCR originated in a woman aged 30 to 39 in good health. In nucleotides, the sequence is TGCGCCAGCAGCTTGCTGGTGGGACATACTGAAGCTTTCTTT. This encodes CASSLLVGHTEAFF.